This T cell receptor (beta chain) was captured by sequencing in a study of T cells after yellow fever vaccination. Overall study results and limits: Reappearing after the booster were most of the clones from primary vaccination (around 95% CD4, 85% to 90% CD8). Faster peaking, at day 5 versus 15, marked a secondary response that was weaker. Overall, a small share of clonotypes was seen in both CD4 and CD8 compartments.

CDR3 size: 12 residues. CDR1 and CDR2 from the germline V gene are DFQATT and SNEGSKA (reference sequence). Many counts were recorded for this clonotype. The antigen remains unidentified. Conversion of TCR transcripts into cDNA relied on 5'RACE template switching, which added a universal primer site and UMIs. TCRdb redid the calling of the 5' RACE reads with MiXCR, one entry per CDR3 protein. The repertoire holds 240,000 or so distinct CDR3 sequences, with about 7% as singletons. The receptor was derived from a man aged 25-45 years who received the YFV17D yellow fever vaccine. J is TRBJ2-7 and V is TRBV20-1; TRBD1 matches at 9 bases. Sequenced material: CD4+ T cells sorted from PBMCs, taken 15 days after the yellow fever booster vaccination. The CDR3 nucleotides are TGCAGCTTCCGGGACAGGGCCGACGAGCAGTACTTC. Encoded protein: CSFRDRADEQYF.